This TCR beta chain was sequenced in a study of T cells after yellow fever vaccination. The study's findings and limits: Among primary-vaccination clones, most reappeared after the booster, at almost 98% for CD4 and approximately 90% for CD8.

Germline V gene lookup returns CDR1 SEHNR and CDR2 FQNEAQ (reference sequence). Deletions cut 6 bases from V and 3 bases from J, with 12 bases between. The length of the CDR3 is 13 residues. Turning to this clonotype: The target antigen is unknown.

TCR cDNA was made by 5'RACE template switching, adding a universal primer site and UMIs. TCRdb re-derived calls from the 5' RACE reads in MiXCR, one entry per CDR3 protein. The table shows fewer than 650,000 distinct CDR3 sequences, with 20% to 25% occurring only once. The receptor's source is a man between 18 and 29 years old who received the YFV17D yellow fever vaccine. The sample consisted of PBMCs, taken about 21 days after the first yellow fever vaccination. The rearrangement joins TRBV7-9 to TRBJ2-7; unclear D gene. The CDR3 region is CASSPMGYYEQYF. The CDR3 DNA follows: TGTGCCAGCAGTCCCATGGGATACTACGAGCAGTACTTC. Looking up the rest from reference TRBV7-9 and TRBJ2-7 gives the full variable domain: DTGVSQNPRHKITKRGQNVTFRCDPISEHNRLYWYRQTLGQGPEFLTYFQNEAQLEKSRLLSDRFSAERPKGSFSTLEIQRTEQGDSAMYLCASSPMGYYEQYFGPGTRLTVT.